This TCR beta chain was sequenced in a study of spatial heterogeneity in lung cancer. The CDR3 length is 11 residues. Trimming at V came to 8 bases and at J to 14 bases, leaving 8 bases not matched to a gene. CDR1 is MNHEY, CDR2 SVGAGI, per germline. Indicated time point: sample taken at primary tumor resection. Whole RNA obtained from tumor, nontumor lung or frozen PBMC underwent sequencing without sorting. TCRdb reprocessed the 5' RACE reads via MiXCR and lists one record per CDR3 protein. The top ten hold 6.9% of the sample, which has approximately 90,000 distinct CDR3 sequences, around 10% seen once. This clonotype has just a few counts.

This TCR was sampled from a male donor with early-stage non-small cell lung cancer. The starting material was PBMCs, obtained at surgery. The V and J genes are TRBV6-5 and TRBJ2-3; 9 positions agree with TRBD1. The CDR3 sequence is CASGPGQGRYF. The CDR3 DNA sequence: TGTGCCAGCGGGCCGGGACAGGGACGGTATTTT.